Sequencing of this TCR beta chain was carried out in a study of radiotherapy plus CTLA-4 blockade in lung cancer. Study-wide findings and caveats: Tumor-derived TCR clones expanded in blood after radiotherapy plus ipilimumab.

Remarks on this clone: Its antigen remains unknown.

This CDR3 spans 17 amino acids. Trimming took 3 bases from V and 0 from J, leaving 15 bases between them. The germline CDR1 and CDR2 sequences are SGHVS and FQNEAQ. Sequencing was performed with immunoSEQ multiplex PCR; in TCRdb, only in-frame clones are kept and a portion is missing. The table shows roughly 92,000 clones, with 70% to 90% occurring only once. This TCR was recovered from a human donor with non-small cell lung cancer who had a partial response to radiotherapy plus ipilimumab. The sequences come from peripheral blood, collected from a patient treated with radiotherapy plus ipilimumab. The chain recombines TRBV7-8 with TRBJ2-1; D might be TRBD2 (5 bases). CDR3 in DNA: TGTGCCAGCAGCTTCAGAGGTCGAGGGAACTCCTACAATGAGCAGTTCTTC. This codes for CASSFRGRGNSYNEQFF.